This T cell receptor (beta chain) derives from a study of cytotoxic CD8 clonotypes in ibrutinib-treated CLL. Across the whole study: Across the patients, some eleven were relapsed/refractory, roughly 14 treatment-naive and fewer than 18 IGHV unmutated. Study-wide results and limits: A difference in sampling times existed between sustained-remission and progressing patients.

TCRdb keeps only in-frame clones here, not all; method: immunoSEQ multiplex PCR. Of under 200,000 clones listed, approximately 77% are singletons. Frozen-stored PBMCs produced approximately 2 micrograms of genomic DNA for TCR beta libraries. This clone came up once. As yet, its antigen is unknown. V lost 2 bases and J 3 bases, leaving 6 bases between the germline ends. CDR1 is SQVTM, CDR2 ANQGSEA, per germline. The CDR3 loop spans 12 amino acids. The clonotype was recovered from a human donor with chronic lymphocytic leukemia. The chain joins TRBV29-1 to TRBJ2-3; the D is unclear. Sequencing used PBMCs, obtained after 12 months of ibrutinib treatment. The CDR3 reads CSVEQNTDTQYF. CDR3 DNA sequence: TGCAGCGTTGAACAGAATACAGATACGCAGTATTTT.